What follows describes a single TCR beta chain. Original methodology: Amplification with reference gene primers provided the estimates of nucleated cell counts. The repertoire was sequenced with immunoSEQ multiplex PCR; TCRdb's copy has only in-frame clones and lacks some. That table furnishes V, J and clone size, whereas the DNA furnished D and trimming. The table shows roughly 150,000 clones, with roughly 88% occurring only once. The source of the sample is a study of blood T cell repertoires in COVID-19. Study at large: Acute and convalescent COVID-19 specimens originated in the United States, Italy and Spain. Nucleic acid was either cDNA or gDNA, and it came from T cells, B-cell-depleted T cells, or PBMCs.

V was cut by 2 bases and J by 7 bases, with 11 bases left in between. The length of the CDR3 is 13 residues. Germline CDR1 and CDR2: MNHEY and SVGAGI. The sequencing input was peripheral blood. This chain uses TRBV6-5 with TRBJ2-5; a possible D gene is TRBD1 (6 bases). The clonotype was recovered from a woman aged 45-60 years with acute or convalescent COVID-19. CDR3 sequence reads: CASSYRTDRTQYF. The DNA of the CDR3 is TGTGCCAGCAGTTACCGGACGGACAGGACCCAGTACTTC.